Below, 15 T cell receptor beta chains from the same sample are listed, as sequenced in a study of regulatory T cells in long-lasting Graves disease. Time point noted: newly diagnosed GD, antithyroid drugs for less than 3 months. RNA isolated from PBMCs was used to make the TCR library. TCR beta libraries were built with iRepertoire HTBI primers and Arm-PCR of CDR3 regions. TCRdb re-called the multiplex PCR reads through MiXCR, storing one row per CDR3 protein. The sample contains fewer than 550,000 distinct CDR3 sequences, roughly a sixth of which appear only once. These data are also associated with another study on T cells in Graves' hyperthyroidism and ophthalmopathy.

This specimen consisted of peripheral blood mononuclear cells (PBMCs), obtained at new diagnosis, from a patient treated with antithyroid drugs. Receptors were obtained from a woman aged 35 to 59 with Graves disease.

V and J are TRBV28 and TRBJ2-2, with 7 bases aligning to TRBD2. V lost 4 bases, J lost 2 bases, and 10 bases stayed unmatched. Germline V gene lookup returns CDR1 MDHEN and CDR2 SYDVKM. The CDR3 runs 17 residues. CDR3 residues: CASSSSTSSGNTGELFF. For the CDR3, the DNA is TGTGCCAGCAGTTCCTCCACGTCTAGCGGAAACACCGGGGAGCTGTTTTTT.

This clonotype was detected ten times or more. The chain carries TRBV6-1 and TRBJ2-7, with D possibly TRBD1 on 5 matching bases. The V gene's germline CDR1 is MNHNS and CDR2 SASEGT. The V gene lost 1 base and the J gene lost 0 bases, with 13 bases spanning the gap. This CDR3 region has 16 residues. DNA of the CDR3: TGTGCCAGCAGTGAAGATGAAGGGGCGAGCTCCTACGAGCAGTACTTC. It is translated as CASSEDEGASSYEQYF.

This clonotype has at least ten counts. The chain is built from TRBV4-1 and TRBJ1-1, with D perhaps TRBD1 (5 bases). Germline V gives CDR1 MGHRA, CDR2 YSYEKL. This CDR3 spans 16 amino acids. V was shortened by 0 bases and J by 4 bases, with 15 bases between the two germline ends. Here the CDR3 reads CASSQDVRAEGTEAFF. The CDR3 DNA follows: TGCGCCAGCAGCCAAGATGTCAGGGCGGAGGGCACTGAAGCTTTCTTT.

In its sample, this clonotype was seen many times. This rearrangement joins TRBV5-1 to TRBJ1-2; D is unresolved. Germline CDR1 and CDR2: SGHRS and YFSETQ. V was clipped by 0 bases and J by 4 bases, with 7 bases between them. The length of the CDR3 is 13 residues. The CDR3 loop reads CASSLAKSYGYTF. Here the CDR3 DNA reads TGCGCCAGCAGCTTGGCTAAGAGCTATGGCTACACCTTC. The full variable domain, in which reference TRBV5-1 and TRBJ1-2 provide the parts outside the CDR3, is KAGVTQTPRYLIKTRGQQVTLSCSPISGHRSVSWYQQTPGQGLQFLFEYFSETQRNKGNFPGRFSGRQFSNSRSEMNVSTLELGDSALYLCASSLAKSYGYTFGSGTRLTVV.

Many counts were recorded for this clonotype. This chain's CDR3 is CASKQGNYGYTF. The CDR3, as DNA: TGTGCCAGCAAACAGGGGAACTATGGCTACACCTTC. The chain uses TRBV3-1 and TRBJ1-2, with 7 nucleotides matching TRBD1. V shed 7 bases and J 2 bases; nucleotides not matched to a gene: 1. Germline V lookup: CDR1 LGHDT, CDR2 YNNKEL (reference sequence). CDR3 length: 12 amino acids.

This clonotype has a handful of counts. A read error is likely, as this CDR3 ends without the conserved phenylalanine or tryptophan. V is TRBV5-8 and J is TRBJ2-1; D tentatively fits TRBD1 or TRBD2 (5 bases each). The germline V and J ends were trimmed by 4 bases and 9 bases, with 17 bases remaining between them. The CDR3 contains 14 residues. Germline V gene lookup returns CDR1 SGHTS and CDR2 YDEGEE. The CDR3 sequence is CASSPAGALTEQFL. The DNA of the CDR3 is TGTGCCAGCAGCCCTGCCGGGGCCTTGACTGAGCAGTTCCTC.

The table lists this clonotype with a few counts. V and J are TRBV4-1 and TRBJ2-1; D might be TRBD2 (6 bases). The CDR3 is 15 residues long. The V end was cut by 0 bases, the J end by 2 bases, with 8 bases between. The germline CDR1 and CDR2 sequences are MGHRA and YSYEKL. This chain's CDR3 is CASSQERGTYNEQFF. The DNA of the CDR3 is TGCGCCAGCAGCCAAGAACGGGGGACCTACAATGAGCAGTTCTTC.

At least ten counts were recorded for this clonotype. The chain links TRBV18 to TRBJ2-1; 8 nucleotides align to TRBD1. The V gene end was trimmed by 6 bases and the J gene end by 2 bases; junction bases not matched to a gene: 6. The CDR3 runs 15 residues. From germline, CDR1 is KGHSH and CDR2 LQKENI. Here the CDR3 reads CASSLTGGTYNEQFF. The CDR3 DNA reads as TGTGCCAGCTCTCTTACAGGGGGAACCTACAATGAGCAGTTCTTC.

The CDR3 reads CASSGGRGSPLHF. CDR3 nucleotides: TGTGCCAGCAGCGGGGGCCGAGGGTCACCCCTCCACTTT. J is TRBJ1-6 and V is TRBV5-8, with D maybe TRBD1 (6 bases). Germline CDR1 SGHTS, CDR2 YDEGEE. The CDR3 covers 13 residues. Trimming cost V 4 bases and J 10 bases, with 12 bases left between them.

This clonotype was counted many times. The genes are TRBV2 and TRBJ1-5, with 8 bases lining up with TRBD1. After removal of 7 bases from V and 5 bases from J, the junction contained 7 bases not matched to a gene. This CDR3 region has 14 residues. The germline V gene has CDR1 SNHLY and CDR2 FYNNEI. CDR3 sequence reads: CASTGGRRDQPQHF. The CDR3 DNA reads as TGTGCCAGCACAGGGGGCCGGCGGGATCAGCCCCAGCATTTT.

This clonotype was counted a few times. This chain connects TRBV4-1 to TRBJ1-1; the D gene is possibly TRBD1 (6 bases). Germline V gene sequence: CDR1 MGHRA, CDR2 YSYEKL. Trimming pared 5 bases from V and 0 bases from J, leaving 13 bases between. The CDR3 is 15 residues long. CDR3 DNA: TGCGCCAGCAGCGATAGTAGGGACATGAACACTGAAGCTTTCTTT. Its protein product is CASSDSRDMNTEAFF.

This clonotype showed up just a few times. The CDR3 protein is CASTGSPADTQYF. DNA for the CDR3: TGTGCCAGCACAGGCTCCCCAGCGGATACGCAGTATTTT. The chain carries TRBV2 and TRBJ2-3; D is unresolved. This CDR3 has 13 residues. CDR1 is SNHLY and CDR2 is FYNNEI in the germline V gene. The ends were cut back, 7 bases at V and 6 bases at J, with 14 bases in the middle.

This clonotype was detected ten times or more. This chain uses TRBV18 with TRBJ1-1; a weak D match, TRBD1 (5 bases). Germline lookup yields CDR1 KGHSH and CDR2 LQKENI. V lost 6 bases and J lost 6, with 14 bases in between. This CDR3 is built from 13 residues. The CDR3 loop is CASSDSGISEAFF. CDR3 DNA: TGTGCCAGCTCCGACAGTGGGATATCTGAAGCTTTCTTT.

Only a few counts were recorded for this clonotype. The chain links TRBV10-3 to TRBJ1-5, with 8 bases matching TRBD1. Germline CDR1 reads ENHRY; CDR2 reads SYGVKD. The trim removed 3 bases at V and 7 bases at J, leaving 8 bases unmatched. The CDR3 loop spans 15 amino acids. This CDR3 reads CAISDAGTGLQPQHF. As DNA, the CDR3 is TGTGCCATCAGTGACGCCGGGACAGGCTTACAGCCCCAGCATTTT.

This clonotype was found a few times. The chain carries TRBV7-2 and TRBJ2-1; 9 nucleotides line up with TRBD2. The germline V gene has CDR1 SGHTA and CDR2 FQGNSA. The CDR3 is made up of 17 amino acids. Trimming took 1 base from V and 4 from J; bases not matched to a gene: 8. Here the CDR3 reads CASSLELGLAGYNEQFF. CDR3 nucleotide sequence: TGTGCCAGCAGCTTAGAATTGGGGCTAGCGGGGTACAATGAGCAGTTCTTC.